This entry lists 2 T cell receptor beta chains sequenced from one sample in a study of blood T cell repertoires in COVID-19. TCRdb keeps only in-frame clones here, not all; method: immunoSEQ multiplex PCR. The sample lists 150,000 to 170,000 clones, 70% to 90% occurring once. Sequenced sample: peripheral blood. These receptor sequences come from a woman aged 60-70 years with COVID-19, enrolled during active disease.

The chain couples TRBV7-3 to TRBJ2-2, with D possibly matching TRBD2 (5 bases). Germline lookup yields CDR1 SGHTA and CDR2 FQGTGA. CDR3 length: 14 residues. The V end was cut by 3 bases, the J end by 8 bases, with 13 bases between. CDR3 sequence (DNA): TGTGCCAGCAGCTTTGGCCCCGGGGTTGGGGAGCTGTTTTTT. The encoded protein is CASSFGPGVGELFF.

This clone was detected a few times. The chain links TRBV5-1 to TRBJ1-1; D gene uncertain. Trimming left V 4 bases short and J 3 bases short, with 10 bases between. CDR1 is SGHRS and CDR2 is YFSETQ in the germline V gene. The CDR3 runs to 13 residues. The CDR3 is CASSPGSYTEAFF. The CDR3 DNA is TGCGCCAGCAGCCCGGGATCTTACACTGAAGCTTTCTTT.